This T cell receptor (beta chain) was obtained from a study of cytomegalovirus exposure and HLA in healthy donors. Study-wide results and limits: Some V segments (TRBV6-2 and TRBV6-3 among them) were excluded as indistinguishable.

Remarks on this clone: Its antigen is still unknown.

PCR amplification relied on 60 Vbeta primers (plus 13 Jbeta primers). TCRdb's table, derived via immunoSEQ multiplex PCR, lists solely in-frame clones and lacks some. The table has about 200,000 clones, less than 80% seen once. The CDR3 is made up of 13 amino acids. The V gene's germline CDR1 is MNHEY and CDR2 SVGAGI. The V and J ends lost 5 bases and 4 bases respectively, with 12 bases between them. The receptor comes from a girl aged 2-10 years in good health and CMV-seronegative. V usage is TRBV6-5 and J usage is TRBJ2-7; possible D gene TRBD2, 5 bases. Sequences were obtained from PBMCs. The CDR3 here is CASSPGVAYEQYF. The CDR3 DNA is TGTGCCAGCAGTCCCGGGGTAGCTTACGAGCAGTACTTC.